A single sample is the source of the 4 T cell receptor beta chains below, sequenced in a study of T cell repertoires in cytomegalovirus infection. Their antigen targets remain unknown. TCRdb re-called the reads through MiXCR, storing one row per CDR3 protein. The sample has some 920,000 distinct CDR3 sequences, roughly 30% seen once. Sequenced here: cultured CD8+ T cells from PBMCs, sampled from culture after CMV antigen stimulation. These receptors all stem from a human donor in good health (CMV status not recorded). Some clones in this sample may be carry-over from other donors' samples.

The sample holds one count of this clonotype. V is TRBV3-1 and J is TRBJ2-1; perhaps TRBD2 as D (6 bases). CDR3 length: 13 residues. Germline V gene sequence: CDR1 LGHDT, CDR2 YNNKEL (reference sequence). Trimming took 5 bases from V and 7 from J, leaving 12 bases between them. The CDR3 DNA reads TGTGCCAGCAGCACGGAGGGCTTGAATGAGCAGTTCTTC. Its translation: CASSTEGLNEQFF.

This clonotype was found once. The J gene is TRBJ1-4, the V gene TRBV4-2, with 7 bases that match TRBD1. The CDR3 is made up of 16 amino acids. Trimming at V came to 5 bases and at J to 4 bases, leaving 10 bases not matched to a gene. CDR1 LGHNA and CDR2 YNFKEQ come from the germline V gene. CDR3 bases: TGTGCCAGCAGCTCTCCCCACGACAGGGTTAATGAAAAACTGTTTTTT. Amino acids: CASSSPHDRVNEKLFF.

This clonotype has just one count. The gene calls are TRBV7-3 and TRBJ1-2, with D possibly being TRBD1 (5 bases). V lost 2 bases and J 3 bases, leaving 19 bases between the germline ends. This CDR3 is 17 amino acids long. Germline CDR1 SGHTA, CDR2 FQGTGA. CDR3 loop: CASSLVSMGPKDYGYTF. CDR3 sequence (DNA): TGTGCCAGCAGCTTAGTCTCTATGGGACCGAAGGACTATGGCTACACCTTC.

The sample holds a few counts of this clonotype. This rearrangement joins TRBV4-1 to TRBJ1-1; the D is unclear. The CDR3 runs to 13 residues. In germline, CDR1 is MGHRA, CDR2 YSYEKL. V was clipped by 2 bases and J by 4 bases, with 8 bases between them. In nucleotides, the CDR3 is TGCGCCAGCAGCCAAAGCGGGAGCACTGAAGCTTTCTTT. Encoded protein: CASSQSGSTEAFF.